These 22 T cell receptor beta chains share one sample of origin, sequenced in a study of blood T cell repertoires in COVID-19. The assay was immunoSEQ multiplex PCR, and TCRdb's table has in-frame clones only and misses some. The sample holds around 430,000 clones, just under 90% seen once. The sequenced material came from PBMCs or T cells enriched from blood (not recorded which). The receptors were gathered from a woman aged 45-60 years who had recovered from COVID-19.

The chain recombines TRBV9 with TRBJ2-1; D remains ambiguous. Germline V gene sequence: CDR1 SGDLS, CDR2 YYNGEE. The CDR3 is 14 residues long. Trimming pared 0 bases from V and 6 bases from J, leaving 10 bases between. CDR3 region: CASSVGGSLNEQFF. Written as DNA, the CDR3 is TGTGCCAGCAGCGTAGGCGGCTCACTCAATGAGCAGTTCTTC.

V is TRBV4-1 and J is TRBJ1-2; D unresolved. The CDR3 runs to 15 residues. V lost 1 base and J 3 bases, leaving 12 bases between the germline ends. The V gene's germline CDR1 is MGHRA and CDR2 YSYEKL. DNA of the CDR3: TGCGCCAGCAGCCAAGTGATGACAAAGGACTATGGCTACACCTTC. Protein: CASSQVMTKDYGYTF.

The chain is built from TRBV7-2 and TRBJ1-1; D remains unclear. The V gene's germline CDR1 is SGHTA and CDR2 FQGNSA. The CDR3 is 14 residues long. V was trimmed by 0 bases and J by 8 bases, leaving 13 bases between them. CDR3 protein: CASSLAEASTEAFF. In DNA, the CDR3 is TGTGCCAGCAGCTTAGCGGAGGCTTCCACCGAAGCTTTCTTT.

The chain uses TRBV3-1 (or the pseudogene TRBV3-2) and TRBJ2-7, with TRBD2 identical over 12 bases. The germline CDR1 and CDR2 sequences are LGHDT and YNNKEL (reference sequence). CDR3 length: 16 amino acids. Trimming took 3 bases from V and 5 from J; bases not matched to a gene: 8. The CDR3 spells CASSQGVRLAGDEQYF. The CDR3 nucleotides read TGTGCCAGCAGCCAGGGCGTAAGACTAGCGGGGGACGAGCAGTACTTC.

The rearrangement uses TRBV5-1 and TRBJ2-3; possible D gene TRBD1, 6 bases. Trimming took 0 bases from V and 4 from J, leaving 15 bases between them. This CDR3 region has 16 residues. In germline, CDR1 is SGHRS, CDR2 YFSETQ. The CDR3 reads CASSLVWGPEADTQYF. The CDR3 region has the DNA TGCGCCAGCAGCTTGGTGTGGGGGCCCGAGGCAGATACGCAGTATTTT.

The gene calls are TRBV29-1 and TRBJ1-5; 8 bases match TRBD1. V was pared by 6 bases and J by 8 bases, with 9 bases of the junction left unmatched. Germline-derived CDR1 and CDR2 are SQVTM and ANQGSEA. The CDR3 is made up of 13 amino acids. The DNA of the CDR3 is TGCAGCGTCGGTGACAGGGGCCGTGAGCCCCAGCATTTT. Translated: CSVGDRGREPQHF. The variable domain in full, with the rest retrieved from reference TRBV29-1 and TRBJ1-5, is SAVISQKPSRDICQRGTSLTIQCQVDSQVTMMFWYRQQPGQSLTLIATANQGSEATYESGFVIDKFPISRPNLTFSTLTVSNMSPEDSSIYLCSVGDRGREPQHFGDGTRLSIL.

Regarding this clone: The identical CDR3 is also encoded by other nucleotide sequences in the sample. The gene calls are TRBV7-2 and TRBJ2-1; possibly TRBD2 for D (6 bases). Germline CDR1 is SGHTA and CDR2 is FQGNSA. The CDR3 length is 15 residues. The ends were cut back, 3 bases at V and 0 bases at J, with 9 bases in the middle. In DNA form, the CDR3 reads TGTGCCAGCAGCTTTAGCGGATCCTCCTACAATGAGCAGTTCTTC. It specifies CASSFSGSSYNEQFF. Supplemented by reference TRBV7-2 and TRBJ2-1, the full variable domain reads GAGVSQSPSNKVTEKGKDVELRCDPISGHTALYWYRQSLGQGLEFLIYFQGNSAPDKSGLPSDRFSAERTGGSVSTLTIQRTQQEDSAVYLCASSFSGSSYNEQFFGPGTRLTVL.

This chain joins TRBV2 and TRBJ1-3; D is ambiguous. Germline V gene data show CDR1 as SNHLY and CDR2 as FYNNEI. The CDR3 consists of 17 residues. V was trimmed by 7 bases and J by 0 bases, leaving 19 bases between them. CDR3 nucleotides: TGTGCCAGCACTATCGAGGGTCAGCTCCTCTCTGGAAACACCATATATTTT. This encodes CASTIEGQLLSGNTIYF.

The rearrangement uses TRBV7-2 and TRBJ1-4; 7 nucleotides line up with TRBD1. Trimming at V came to 1 base and at J to 8 bases, leaving 4 bases not matched to a gene. The CDR3 runs 14 residues. Germline assignment: CDR1 SGHTA and CDR2 FQGNSA. This CDR3 reads CASSLDRGREKLFF. The CDR3 DNA follows: TGTGCCAGCAGCTTAGACAGGGGAAGGGAAAAACTGTTTTTT.

V is TRBV6-1 and J is TRBJ1-1; 8 bases agree with TRBD1. Trimming removed 3 bases from V and 3 bases from J; junction bases left unmatched: 3. This CDR3 region has 14 residues. CDR1 and CDR2 (germline): MNHNS, SASEGT. The CDR3, as DNA: TGTGCCAGCAGTGATCCGGGACAGGACACTGAAGCTTTCTTT. It codes for CASSDPGQDTEAFF.

The genes are TRBV28 and TRBJ1-3; tentatively, D is TRBD1 (5 bases). The CDR3 consists of 16 residues. Per the germline V gene, CDR1 is MDHEN and CDR2 is SYDVKM. The V gene lost 7 bases and the J gene lost 0 bases, with 16 bases spanning the gap. The CDR3 nucleotides read TGTGCCAGCACCCTCGCAGGGAGGGGCTCTGGAAACACCATATATTTT. Translated: CASTLAGRGSGNTIYF.

The V and J genes are TRBV7-6 and TRBJ2-2, with 15 bases identical to TRBD2. With V trimmed by 4 bases and J by 5 bases, 8 bases remained unmatched. The CDR3 is 18 amino acids. CDR1 is SGHVS, CDR2 FNYEAQ, per germline. CDR3 in amino acids: CASSSYPGTSGGTGELFF. The DNA of the CDR3 is TGTGCCAGCAGCTCCTACCCCGGGACTAGCGGGGGGACCGGGGAGCTGTTTTTT.

This clone is a singleton in its sample. The V and J genes are TRBV5-1 and TRBJ1-4, with 7 bases identical to TRBD1. This CDR3 is built from 15 residues. The germline gives CDR1 SGHRS, CDR2 YFSETQ. After removal of 3 bases from V and 5 bases from J, the junction contained 7 bases not matched to a gene. CDR3 bases: TGCGCCAGCAGCTCAAACACAGGGGAAAATGAAAAACTGTTTTTT. The encoded protein is CASSSNTGENEKLFF.

The V call is TRBV18, the J call TRBJ1-1, with unresolved D. V gave up 0 bases and J gave up 3 bases, with 8 bases separating them. The CDR3 has 14 amino acids. Germline V gene sequence: CDR1 KGHSH, CDR2 LQKENI. Written as DNA, the CDR3 is TGTGCCAGCTCACCACCTATGAGAGACACTGAAGCTTTCTTT. Translated: CASSPPMRDTEAFF.

V is TRBV4-2 and J is TRBJ1-2; D possibly corresponds to TRBD1 (6 bases). The V gene lost 2 bases and the J gene lost 4 bases, with 14 bases spanning the gap. Germline V gene lookup returns CDR1 LGHNA and CDR2 YNFKEQ. This CDR3 has 15 residues. Here the CDR3 reads CASSQSDRLGYGYTF. Here the CDR3 DNA reads TGTGCCAGCAGCCAATCCGACAGGTTGGGCTATGGCTACACCTTC.

This chain connects TRBV19 to TRBJ1-4; D unresolved. This CDR3 contains 14 residues. The V gene lost 3 bases and the J gene lost 8 bases, with 13 bases spanning the gap. Germline CDR1 and CDR2: LNHDA and SQIVND (reference sequence). In nucleotides, the CDR3 is TGTGCCAGTAGTATGAGGCCCGTCGGAGAAAAACTGTTTTTT. Translating gives CASSMRPVGEKLFF.

This CDR3 is CAWGLGLSNQPQHF. DNA of the CDR3: TGTGCCTGGGGCCTGGGACTCAGCAATCAGCCCCAGCATTTT. The rearrangement joins TRBV30 to TRBJ1-5; a possible D gene is TRBD1 (5 bases). Germline loops: CDR1 GTSNPN, CDR2 SVGIG (reference sequence). V was cut by 5 bases and J by 1 base, with 12 bases left in between. The CDR3 loop spans 14 amino acids.

The rearrangement uses TRBV5-1 and TRBJ2-7; the D gene is possibly TRBD1 (6 bases). In germline, CDR1 is SGHRS, CDR2 YFSETQ. V lost 3 bases, J lost 4 bases, and 8 bases lay in between. This CDR3 has 12 residues. The chain's CDR3 is CASSSDRYEQYF. The CDR3, as DNA: TGCGCCAGCAGCTCCGACAGGTACGAGCAGTACTTC.

CDR3 sequence reads: CAIARTSGGAYEQYF. The CDR3 DNA follows: TGTGCCATCGCCCGGACTAGCGGGGGGGCCTACGAGCAGTACTTC. The V call is TRBV10-3, the J call TRBJ2-7; 15 nucleotides match TRBD2. The V gene end was trimmed by 8 bases and the J gene end by 2 bases; junction bases not matched to a gene: 4. CDR1 is ENHRY, CDR2 SYGVKD, per germline. The CDR3 consists of 15 residues.

This clone was detected a few times. This rearrangement joins TRBV6-1 to TRBJ2-7, with D possibly matching TRBD1 (6 bases). The V gene's germline CDR1 is MNHNS and CDR2 SASEGT. This CDR3 region has 17 residues. Between the trimmed V and J ends, which lost 0 bases and 2 bases, there was a span of 17 bases. The CDR3 loop reads CASSEAFFDRWTYEQYF. In DNA, the CDR3 is TGTGCCAGCAGTGAAGCCTTTTTTGACAGGTGGACCTACGAGCAGTACTTC.

This clone turned up a few times. The V gene is TRBV4-3, the J gene TRBJ1-5, with D uncertain. V was shortened by 8 bases and J by 3 bases, with 11 bases between the two germline ends. The germline V gene has CDR1 LGHNA and CDR2 YSLEER. The CDR3 extends over 13 amino acids. CDR3 DNA: TGCGCCAGCTCCCAGGATTACAATCAGCCCCAGCATTTT. This translates into CASSQDYNQPQHF.

This rearrangement joins TRBV2 to TRBJ1-1; perhaps TRBD1 as D (5 bases). The CDR3 runs 15 residues. V gave up 1 base and J gave up 4 bases, with 13 bases separating them. Germline V gene lookup returns CDR1 SNHLY and CDR2 FYNNEI. This CDR3 is CASSEVSGGLTEAFF. CDR3 nucleotides: TGTGCCAGCAGTGAAGTCTCGGGGGGACTCACTGAAGCTTTCTTT.